This T cell receptor (beta chain) was identified in a study of T cells in Graves' hyperthyroidism and ophthalmopathy. The germline V and J ends were trimmed by 4 bases and 7 bases, with 11 bases remaining between them. The CDR3 covers 12 residues. Germline assignment: CDR1 SGHRS and CDR2 YFSETQ. Amplified regions were TCR beta CDR3 sequences from RNA transcripts. In the first-round RT-PCR of the TCR CDR3, the HTBI primer set was used. TCRdb used MiXCR to reprocess the multiplex PCR reads, holding one entry per CDR3 protein. The repertoire consists of about 59,000 distinct CDR3 sequences, with 53% occurring once and the leading ten covering more than 3%. Ophthalmopathy cases scored 3 or more on the Clinical Activity Score and 4 or more on NOSPECS grade, with duration below 3 months. Notes on this clonotype: Because the CDR3 is missing its conserved closing phenylalanine or tryptophan, this is likely a read error.

This sequence originates from a woman aged 55 to 70 with Graves' ophthalmopathy. The source material was blood. V gene TRBV5-1 combines with J gene TRBJ1-1; D possibly corresponds to TRBD1 (6 bases). The CDR3 protein is CASSPTTGEAFS. CDR3 in DNA: TGCGCCAGCAGCCCAACGACAGGTGAAGCTTTCTCT.